This T cell receptor (beta chain) was sequenced for a study of memory CD4+ T cells and cytomegalovirus serostatus. For this clone: Its antigen is unidentified.

Trimming stripped 7 bases from V and 0 bases from J, with 4 bases between. The V gene's germline CDR1 is MNHNS and CDR2 SASEGT. The CDR3 runs to 12 residues. General study points: Of under 200 reported CMV TCRbeta sequences, about 70 were found in memory CD4+ repertoires.

Original methodology: Out-of-frame sequences were removed, leaving 2 million to 2.5 million distinct TCRbeta sequences. TCRdb's table, derived via immunoSEQ multiplex PCR, lists solely in-frame clones and lacks some. That table furnishes V, J and clone size, whereas the DNA furnished D and trimming. The sample consists of just over 25,000 clones, 75% of them appearing once. The sort gate was single viable CD3+CD4+CD8-CD45RO+ cells for memory CD4+ T cells. The rearrangement joins TRBV6-1 to TRBJ1-3; no definite D call. Material for sequencing was memory CD4+ T cells from blood. This receptor was identified in an adult in good health and CMV-seronegative. The CDR3 nucleotides read TGTGCCAGCACCATCTCTGGAAACACCATATATTTT. Amino acid sequence: CASTISGNTIYF.